The source of this TCR beta chain is a study of shared clonotypes between healthy human individuals. Overall study context: There were three CD4 naive, three CD4 memory, two CD8 naive and one CD8 memory plates per donor. Study observations and caveats: Of the naive CD4 clonotypes, around 4.8% were shared across four donors.

Remarks on this clone: The antigen is not known.

Germline CDR1 SGHRS, CDR2 YFSETQ. Trimming took off 7 bases at V and 2 bases at J, with 25 bases between the two ends. The CDR3 spans 18 residues. Only in-frame clones appear in the TCRdb table, and some are missing; sequencing was by immunoSEQ multiplex PCR. The repertoire has 2.3 million or so clones, about 92% of them found once; the top ten carry about 0.41%. The sequenced sample consisted of naive CD4+ T cells from PBMCs. Subset described: CD45RA+ positively selected. The TCR sequence derives from a man between 18 and 29 years old in good health. Some clones in this sample may be carry-over from other donors' samples. The rearrangement joins TRBV5-1 to TRBJ2-1, with D possibly matching TRBD1 (8 bases). This CDR3 is CASYRGASGEGAYNEQFF. The DNA for the CDR3 is TGCGCCAGCTACAGGGGGGCTAGCGGAGAAGGTGCCTACAATGAGCAGTTCTTC.